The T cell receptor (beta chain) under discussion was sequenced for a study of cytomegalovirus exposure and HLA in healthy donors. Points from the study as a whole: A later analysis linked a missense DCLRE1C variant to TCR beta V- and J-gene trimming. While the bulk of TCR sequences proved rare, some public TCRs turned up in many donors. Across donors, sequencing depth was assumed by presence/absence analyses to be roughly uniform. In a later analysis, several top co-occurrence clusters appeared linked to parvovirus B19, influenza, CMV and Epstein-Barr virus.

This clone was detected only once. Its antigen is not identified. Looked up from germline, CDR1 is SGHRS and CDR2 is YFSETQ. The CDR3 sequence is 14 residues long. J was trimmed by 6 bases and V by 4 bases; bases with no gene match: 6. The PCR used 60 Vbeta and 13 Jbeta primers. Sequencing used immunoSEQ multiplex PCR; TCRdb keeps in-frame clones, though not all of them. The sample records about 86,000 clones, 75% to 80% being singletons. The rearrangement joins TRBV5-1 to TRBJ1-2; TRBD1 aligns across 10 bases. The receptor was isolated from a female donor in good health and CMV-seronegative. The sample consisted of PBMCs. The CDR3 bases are TGCGCCAGCAGCGCCTTGACAGGGGGCCATGGCTACACCTTC. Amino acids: CASSALTGGHGYTF.